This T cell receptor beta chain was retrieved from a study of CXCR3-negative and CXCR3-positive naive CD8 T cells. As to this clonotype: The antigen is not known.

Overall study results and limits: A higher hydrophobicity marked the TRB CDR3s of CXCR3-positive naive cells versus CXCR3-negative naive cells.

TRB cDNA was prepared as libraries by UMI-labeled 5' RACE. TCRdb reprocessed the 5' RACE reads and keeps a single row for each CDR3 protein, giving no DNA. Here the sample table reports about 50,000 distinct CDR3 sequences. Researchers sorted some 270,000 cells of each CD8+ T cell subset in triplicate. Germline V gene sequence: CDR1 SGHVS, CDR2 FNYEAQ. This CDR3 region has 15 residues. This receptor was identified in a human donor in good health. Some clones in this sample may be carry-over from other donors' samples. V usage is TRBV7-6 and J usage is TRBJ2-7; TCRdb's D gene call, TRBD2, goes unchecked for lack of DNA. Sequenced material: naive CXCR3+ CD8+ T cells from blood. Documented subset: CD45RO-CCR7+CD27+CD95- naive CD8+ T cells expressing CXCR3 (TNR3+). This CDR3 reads CASSLSPGLVYEQYF.